A single sample gave rise to the 18 T cell receptor beta chains below, sequenced in a study of CD8 T cells in ankylosing spondylitis. Study-level findings and limits: Blood from ankylosing spondylitis patients appeared to carry a characteristic roughly 8-variant TCR beta motif.

TCRdb analysed the 5' RACE reads with MiXCR anew, one entry per CDR3 protein. The sample shows 500,000 or so distinct CDR3 sequences, approximately 5% of them seen only once. Their recognized antigens are unknown. Sequencing was carried out using blood, either unsorted or a sorted T cell fraction (not recorded which). The receptors were sampled from a male donor with ankylosing spondylitis.

This clonotype was detected many times. The chain recombines TRBV5-1 with TRBJ2-7; 9 bases agree with TRBD1. Germline V gene data show CDR1 as SGHRS and CDR2 as YFSETQ. This CDR3 contains 14 residues. Losses at the gene ends were 9 bases for V and 4 bases for J; bases not matched to a gene: 11. The chain's CDR3 is CATSLGTGSYEQYF. The DNA for the CDR3 is TGCGCCACCTCTTTGGGGACAGGGTCTTACGAGCAGTACTTC.

Many counts were recorded for this clonotype. The V and J genes are TRBV6-5 and TRBJ2-2; 8 positions match TRBD1. The CDR3 loop spans 15 amino acids. Trimming removed 0 bases from V and 6 bases from J; junction bases left unmatched: 3. The germline V gene has CDR1 MNHEY and CDR2 SVGAGI. DNA of the CDR3: TGTGCCAGCAGTTACTCCCGGACAGGGCCCGGGGAGCTGTTTTTT. As protein: CASSYSRTGPGELFF.

This clonotype was found many times. The chain couples TRBV27 to TRBJ1-2; D may be TRBD1 (6 bases). V was clipped by 3 bases and J by 5 bases, with 16 bases between them. The CDR3 is made up of 15 amino acids. Germline values: CDR1 MNHEY, CDR2 SMNVEV (reference sequence). The DNA for the CDR3 is TGTGCCAGCAGTTTCAATCAGGGGTTCTTGTATGGCTACACCTTC. It encodes CASSFNQGFLYGYTF.

In this sample, this clonotype turned up many times. V gene TRBV9 combines with J gene TRBJ1-2; D not certain. Trimming took off 4 bases at V and 8 bases at J, with 18 bases between the two ends. In germline, CDR1 is SGDLS, CDR2 YYNGEE. CDR3 size: 14 residues. Here the CDR3 reads CASSSLAPLGGYTF. CDR3 coding DNA: TGTGCCAGCAGCTCCCTTGCGCCCCTGGGAGGCTACACCTTC. Drawing the rest from reference TRBV9 and TRBJ1-2, the complete variable domain is DSGVTQTPKHLITATGQRVTLRCSPRSGDLSVYWYQQSLDQGLQFLIQYYNGEERAKGNILERFSAQQFPDLHSELNLSSLELGDSALYFCASSSLAPLGGYTFGSGTRLTVV.

This clonotype was observed a few times. The chain couples TRBV6-2 or TRBV6-3 to TRBJ2-1; 13 nucleotides agree with TRBD2. Germline V CDR1 and CDR2: MNHEY, SVGEGT. V lost 2 bases, J lost 4 bases, and 2 bases stayed unmatched. CDR3 length: 16 residues. CDR3 sequence: CASSYGLAGVYNEQFF. Here the CDR3 DNA reads TGTGCCAGCAGTTACGGACTAGCGGGAGTGTACAATGAGCAGTTCTTC.

This clonotype was seen many times. This CDR3 is CSVWGGDEQYF. DNA for the CDR3: TGCAGCGTTTGGGGGGGGGACGAGCAGTACTTC. This chain uses TRBV29-1 with TRBJ2-7, with 7 bases lining up with TRBD2. Germline V CDR1 and CDR2: SQVTM, ANQGSEA. Trimming at V came to 5 bases and at J to 5 bases, leaving 3 bases not matched to a gene. CDR3 size: 11 residues.

This clonotype came up many times. The rearrangement links TRBV7-3 to TRBJ2-3; D remains ambiguous. From germline, CDR1 is SGHTA and CDR2 FQGTGA. This CDR3 has 15 residues. The ends were cut back, 5 bases at V and 1 base at J, with 13 bases in the middle. CDR3 sequence reads: CASSPGLLGTDTQYF. In DNA form, the CDR3 reads TGTGCCAGCAGCCCAGGATTACTTGGCACAGATACGCAGTATTTT.

This clonotype occurred many times. Possible read error: a much larger clone is one base away. V gene TRBV29-1 combines with J gene TRBJ2-7, with 9 positions matching TRBD1. This CDR3 has 13 residues. The V segment lost 0 bases and the J segment 5 bases; nucleotides outside the gene matches: 2. The V gene's germline CDR1 is SQVTM and CDR2 ANQGSEA. DNA for the CDR3: TGCAGCGTTGAAGAACAGGGGGCCAACGAGCAGTACTTC. Translating gives CSVEEQGANEQYF.

This clonotype has ten or more counts. This rearrangement joins TRBV10-3 to TRBJ2-7; 7 nucleotides agree with TRBD2. This CDR3 has 13 amino acids. V lost 5 bases and J lost 6; bases outside the gene matches: 7. From germline, CDR1 is ENHRY and CDR2 SYGVKD. CDR3 loop: CAISKVASGEQYF. The CDR3 DNA is TGTGCCATCAGTAAGGTCGCTAGCGGCGAGCAGTACTTC.

This clonotype occurred many times. V and J are TRBV12-3 or TRBV12-4 and TRBJ1-5, with D tentatively TRBD1 (5 bases). The V gene lost 6 bases and the J gene lost 1 base, with 16 bases spanning the gap. The CDR3 has 16 residues. This chain's CDR3 is CASRRAGTVSNQPQHF. Here the CDR3 DNA reads TGTGCCAGCAGGCGAGCCGGGACGGTGAGCAATCAGCCCCAGCATTTT.

This clonotype was counted between two and nine times. The chain recombines TRBV4-3 with TRBJ2-3; TRBD2 matches at 11 bases. V shed 0 bases, J shed 3 bases, and the junction held 8 bases outside the gene matches. Germline lookup yields CDR1 LGHNA and CDR2 YSLEER. This CDR3 contains 18 residues. The CDR3 coding sequence is TGCGCCAGCAGCCAAGATCAAACACTAGCGGGAGCGACAGATACGCAGTATTTT. Protein: CASSQDQTLAGATDTQYF.

This clonotype came up many times. V and J are TRBV7-2 and TRBJ2-3, with 7 bases matching TRBD2. The CDR3 sequence is 15 residues long. J was trimmed by 4 bases and V by 1 base; bases with no gene match: 5. Germline assignment: CDR1 SGHTA and CDR2 FQGNSA. The CDR3 sequence: CASSLVGGRADTQYF. The CDR3 DNA reads TGTGCCAGCAGCTTAGTTGGGGGGAGGGCAGATACGCAGTATTTT.

About this clonotype itself: This may stem from a read error, because a much larger clone lies one nucleotide away. The J gene is TRBJ1-2, the V gene TRBV12-3 or TRBV12-4; TRBD1 is a possible D gene (5 bases). The CDR3 runs to 13 residues. The V gene lost 3 bases and the J gene lost 7 bases, with 12 bases spanning the gap. In DNA form, the CDR3 reads TGTGCCAGCAGTTTTGGGGCGGTCTGTGGCTACACCTTC. Translating it yields CASSFGAVCGYTF.

This clonotype showed up many times. The gene calls are TRBV7-9 and TRBJ2-7, with a weak D call TRBD1 (6 bases). The CDR3 covers 15 residues. CDR1 and CDR2 from the germline V gene are SEHNR and FQNEAQ (reference sequence). The ends were cut back, 3 bases at V and 5 bases at J, with 17 bases in the middle. The CDR3 region is CASSFVRQDLDEQYF. DNA for the CDR3: TGTGCCAGCAGCTTCGTCCGACAGGACCTGGACGAGCAGTACTTC.

This clonotype was counted ten times or more. This chain joins TRBV5-1 and TRBJ2-7; the D gene is possibly TRBD1 (7 bases). Trimming took 4 bases from V and 4 from J, leaving 15 bases between them. Germline CDR1 is SGHRS and CDR2 is YFSETQ. The CDR3 spans 14 residues. The CDR3 DNA reads as TGCGCCAGCAGCCTCGTGACAGGGAGGTACGAGCAGTACTTC. It yields the protein CASSLVTGRYEQYF.

This clonotype was seen at least ten times. The V call is TRBV20-1, the J call TRBJ1-1; no reliable D call. The CDR3 is made up of 13 amino acids. The V gene lost 5 bases and the J gene lost 1 base, with 11 bases spanning the gap. Per the germline V gene, CDR1 is DFQATT and CDR2 is SNEGSKA (reference sequence). The CDR3 loop is CSAASEGNTEAFF. In nucleotides, the CDR3 is TGCAGTGCTGCTTCTGAGGGGAACACTGAAGCTTTCTTT.

The table lists this clonotype with many counts. V and J are TRBV28 and TRBJ1-2, with 8 bases lining up with TRBD1. J lost 4 bases, V lost 4 bases, and 8 bases had no gene match. Germline V gives CDR1 MDHEN, CDR2 SYDVKM. The CDR3 covers 15 residues. This CDR3 reads CASSSGTGFLYGYTF. The CDR3 DNA is TGTGCCAGCAGTTCCGGGACAGGATTCCTCTATGGCTACACCTTC.

Many counts were recorded for this clonotype. V is TRBV12-3 or TRBV12-4 and J is TRBJ1-5; possible D gene TRBD1, 5 bases. V gave up 9 bases and J gave up 9 bases, with 15 bases separating them. The CDR3 has 12 residues. The CDR3 spells CASGLRGGPQHF. The CDR3 bases are TGTGCCAGTGGGCTCCGGGGGGGGCCCCAGCATTTT.